The 20 T cell receptor beta chains presented below share a single source sample, sequenced in a study of blood T cell repertoires in COVID-19. Here immunoSEQ multiplex PCR was the method, and the copy in TCRdb shows in-frame clones only, minus some. The profile shows roughly 320,000 clones, over 90% of them singletons. The sample comprised PBMCs or T cells enriched from blood (not recorded which). The origin of the receptors is a woman aged 25 to 39 who had been exposed to COVID-19.

This chain joins TRBV5-1 and TRBJ2-7; 8 nucleotides agree with TRBD1. The germline CDR1 and CDR2 sequences are SGHRS and YFSETQ. The CDR3 sequence is 17 residues long. Unmatched junction bases numbered 18, after V lost 4 bases and J lost 6 bases. CDR3 sequence (DNA): TGCGCCAGCAGCCTTTCCCCAACCGGGACAGGCTACCTCGAGCAGTACTTC. Protein product: CASSLSPTGTGYLEQYF.

The chain has TRBV6-6 and TRBJ1-2; a possible D gene is TRBD1 (6 bases). The CDR3 totals 16 residues. The ends were cut back, 3 bases at V and 1 base at J, with 15 bases in the middle. Germline V gene data show CDR1 as MNHNY and CDR2 as SVGAGI (reference sequence). This chain's CDR3 is CASSYADRTLNYGYTF. The CDR3 region has the DNA TGTGCCAGCAGTTATGCGGACAGAACCCTTAACTATGGCTACACCTTC.

This clone was counted at least ten times. CDR3 region: CASSLDAGGEKLFF. The CDR3 coding sequence is TGTGCCAGCAGCTTGGATGCAGGGGGCGAAAAACTGTTTTTT. The J gene is TRBJ1-4, the V gene TRBV5-6, with 8 bases that match TRBD1. V was clipped by 0 bases and J by 8 bases; unmatched bases: 3. The germline gives CDR1 SGHDT, CDR2 YYEEEE. The CDR3 loop spans 14 amino acids.

V is TRBV5-4 and J is TRBJ2-5; D gene unclear. V was pared by 4 bases and J by 4 bases, with 11 bases between. Germline values: CDR1 SGHNT, CDR2 YYREEE (reference sequence). CDR3 length: 13 amino acids. Here the CDR3 DNA reads TGTGCCAGCAGCGCGAGCACCGGAGAGACCCAGTACTTC. This gives the protein CASSASTGETQYF.

The chain links TRBV5-1 to TRBJ1-3, with D possibly matching TRBD1 (5 bases). The CDR3 sequence is 16 residues long. CDR1 is SGHRS and CDR2 is YFSETQ in the germline V gene. The V end was cut by 4 bases, the J end by 1 base, with 15 bases between. This CDR3 is CASSPGVPGSGNTIYF. CDR3 coding DNA: TGCGCCAGCAGCCCGGGGGTCCCAGGGTCTGGAAACACCATATATTTT.

The chain carries TRBV3-1 (or the pseudogene TRBV3-2) and TRBJ2-1, with D uncertain. Germline V CDR1 and CDR2: LGHDT, YNNKEL (reference sequence). V was pared by 0 bases and J by 0 bases, with 9 bases between. CDR3 length: 16 residues. The CDR3 DNA reads TGTGCCAGCAGCCAAGATCAGGTCAGCTCCTACAATGAGCAGTTCTTC. It is translated as CASSQDQVSSYNEQFF.

The chain couples TRBV13 to TRBJ1-5, with 10 positions matching TRBD1. The CDR3 contains 15 residues. V lost 5 bases, J lost 6 bases, and 7 bases stayed unmatched. The germline gives CDR1 PRHDT, CDR2 FYEKMQ (reference sequence). The CDR3 DNA follows: TGTGCCAGCAGCCTGGGACAGGGGTCTGGTCAGCCCCAGCATTTT. Residues: CASSLGQGSGQPQHF.

This clone showed up just once. V is TRBV19 and J is TRBJ1-1; possibly TRBD1 for D (5 bases). V lost 7 bases and J 1 base, leaving 16 bases between the germline ends. The CDR3 has 15 amino acids. Germline CDR1 is LNHDA and CDR2 is SQIVND (reference sequence). In DNA form, the CDR3 reads TGTGCCAGTACCCCGGCAGGGTCTTGGAACACTGAAGCTTTCTTT. Translated: CASTPAGSWNTEAFF.

The CDR3, as DNA: TGTGCCTTAGGGGACAGGGCTTACGAGCAGTACTTC. This translates into CALGDRAYEQYF. The J gene is TRBJ2-7, the V gene TRBV30; TRBD1 aligns across 9 bases. Trimming at V came to 7 bases and at J to 4 bases, leaving 5 bases not matched to a gene. The V gene's germline CDR1 is GTSNPN and CDR2 SVGIG (reference sequence). The CDR3 has 12 residues.

The V gene is TRBV24-1, the J gene TRBJ2-5, with 7 positions matching TRBD2. Germline assignment: CDR1 KGHDR and CDR2 SFDVKD. The V segment lost 3 bases and the J segment 6 bases; nucleotides outside the gene matches: 0. The CDR3 is 12 amino acids. The CDR3 loop reads CATSDSGKTQYF. The CDR3 DNA sequence: TGTGCCACCAGTGATAGCGGGAAGACCCAGTACTTC.

This clone was seen only a few times. The chain recombines TRBV7-9 with TRBJ1-5; TRBD1 matches at 8 bases. The CDR3 sequence is 14 residues long. Germline CDR1 is SEHNR and CDR2 is FQNEAQ (reference sequence). Trimming took 4 bases from V and 8 from J; bases not matched to a gene: 7. CDR3 region: CASSSTGDYKPQHF. The CDR3 region has the DNA TGTGCCAGCAGCTCGACAGGGGACTATAAGCCCCAGCATTTT.

The chain uses TRBV14 and TRBJ1-6; 10 bases map to TRBD1. V trimming: 2 bases; J trimming: 2 bases; junction bases outside the gene matches: 9. The CDR3 has 19 amino acids. CDR1 is SGHDN and CDR2 is FVKESK in the germline V gene. The CDR3 reads CASSQLAGQGFTYNSPLHF. The CDR3 region has the DNA TGTGCCAGCAGCCAACTCGCGGGACAGGGGTTCACCTATAATTCACCCCTCCACTTT.

This clone showed up just a few times. The chain uses TRBV29-1 and TRBJ2-1, with D possibly being TRBD2 (6 bases). There are 15 residues in the CDR3. The V and J ends lost 5 bases and 7 bases respectively, with 21 bases between them. In germline, CDR1 is SQVTM, CDR2 ANQGSEA. CDR3 DNA: TGCAGCGTTATCCACGAGGAGGGGAGGAGGAATGAGCAGTTCTTC. It is translated as CSVIHEEGRRNEQFF.

The V call is TRBV3-1 (or the pseudogene TRBV3-2), the J call TRBJ2-7; D might be TRBD2 (5 bases). Trimming took 1 base from V and 4 from J, leaving 14 bases between them. There are 15 residues in the CDR3. Germline loops: CDR1 LGHDT, CDR2 YNNKEL (reference sequence). The CDR3 sequence: CASSQGGSPIYEQYF. The CDR3 DNA is TGTGCCAGCAGCCAAGGAGGGAGCCCGATATACGAGCAGTACTTC.

The chain links TRBV19 to TRBJ2-2, with no clear D. Germline values: CDR1 LNHDA, CDR2 SQIVND (reference sequence). This CDR3 is built from 11 residues. Trimming cost V 11 bases and J 7 bases, with 11 bases left between them. CDR3 protein: CASSLIGELFF. CDR3 DNA sequence: TGTGCCTCCTCTCTTATCGGGGAGCTGTTTTTT.

This chain connects TRBV2 to TRBJ2-2, with 9 bases lining up with TRBD1. Per germline, CDR1 SNHLY and CDR2 FYNNEI. After removal of 8 bases from V and 6 bases from J, the junction contained 7 bases not matched to a gene. This CDR3 contains 14 residues. The CDR3 region has the DNA TGTGCCAGCGGCGGGACAGGGTCGGCCGGGGAGCTGTTTTTT. The encoded protein is CASGGTGSAGELFF.

This chain uses TRBV5-4 with TRBJ1-2; no firm D call. In germline, CDR1 is SGHNT, CDR2 YYREEE (reference sequence). V lost 5 bases to trimming and J lost 2 bases, with 13 bases between them. This CDR3 comprises 14 residues. The DNA of the CDR3 is TGTGCCAGCAGTTGGACGGGAGGAAACTATGGCTACACCTTC. Amino acid sequence: CASSWTGGNYGYTF.

This chain uses TRBV5-6 with TRBJ1-6; 7 bases fit TRBD1. This CDR3 region has 14 residues. Germline assignment: CDR1 SGHDT and CDR2 YYEEEE. J gave up 10 bases and V 5 bases, and 9 bases lay outside the gene matches. The CDR3 region has the DNA TGTGCCAGCAGGTACGGGACAGTACAGTCACCCCTCCACTTT. Its protein is CASRYGTVQSPLHF.

Regarding this clone: Different DNA sequences within this sample yield the same CDR3. The V gene is TRBV7-9, the J gene TRBJ1-2; no reliable D call. V shed 5 bases and J shed 0 bases, with 10 bases lying between them. The CDR3 consists of 14 residues. Germline V gene lookup returns CDR1 SEHNR and CDR2 FQNEAQ (reference sequence). DNA for the CDR3: TGTGCCAGCAGCCGGGGTGAGGCTAACTATGGCTACACCTTC. It is translated as CASSRGEANYGYTF.

The V call is TRBV29-1, the J call TRBJ2-1; 7 bases are shared with TRBD1. The CDR3 runs 13 residues. Germline CDR1 is SQVTM and CDR2 is ANQGSEA. Unmatched junction bases numbered 10, after V lost 6 bases and J lost 8 bases. CDR3 nucleotides: TGCAGCGTAGACAGACAGGGTTGGGATGAGCAGTTCTTC. Protein product: CSVDRQGWDEQFF.